These T cell receptor beta chains were read from a single sample in a study of T cells in Graves' hyperthyroidism and ophthalmopathy. Using its own MiXCR run on the multiplex PCR reads, TCRdb lists one record per CDR3 protein. The table records roughly 150,000 distinct CDR3 sequences, around 8.9% of them present only once. Source material: blood. The origin of the receptors is a woman aged 18 to 35 with Graves' hyperthyroidism that later progressed to Graves' ophthalmopathy. The CDR3 runs from the conserved cysteine through the conserved F or W. The order of the fields is D gene, V gene, J gene, clone size, CDR3 DNA, CDR3 protein. The D gene is left open where the match is weak. Not all rows give a size; the values are once, few, many and, for expanded clones, a class.

NA	TRBV28	TRBJ1-2	many	TGTGCCAGCAGGGGCGACTTAGTATATGGCTACACCTTC	CASRGDLVYGYTF
TRBD2	TRBV11-1	TRBJ2-7	many	TGTGCCAGCAGCCCGCTGAGACTAGCGTCAGGCGAGCAGTACTTC	CASSPLRLASGEQYF
NA	TRBV10-3	TRBJ2-3	many	TGTGCCATCAGTGAGGGCGGGAATGCAGATACGCAGTATTTT	CAISEGGNADTQYF
NA	TRBV6-2/TRBV6-3	TRBJ1-5	many	TGTGCCAGCAGTTACCCACTTACGGGAAGCAATCAGCCCCAGCATTTT	CASSYPLTGSNQPQHF
TRBD1	TRBV20-1	TRBJ1-1	many	TGCAGTGCTCTGGGGACAGGGGGTATTCACACTGAAGCTTTCTTT	CSALGTGGIHTEAFF
NA	TRBV20-1	TRBJ1-1	many	TGCAGTGCTCCAGGGGACGGGAACACTGAAGCTTTCTTT	CSAPGDGNTEAFF
NA	TRBV28	TRBJ2-7	many	TGTGCCAGCAGTAAGCAAGCGGGCAATGACTACGAGCAGTACTTC	CASSKQAGNDYEQYF
NA	TRBV19	TRBJ2-7	NA	TGTGCCAGTAGTAACGCCCCAAGACGCCTTTCCTACGAGCAGTACTTC	CASSNAPRRLSYEQYF
TRBD2	TRBV7-2	TRBJ2-3	many	TGTGCCAGCAGCTTAGGTCCGCTAGCGGGAGGTCTCACAGATACGCAGTATTTT	CASSLGPLAGGLTDTQYF
TRBD2	TRBV20-1	TRBJ2-1	many	TGCAGTGCGTCAGATAGCGGGAGGGCCCGCAATGAGCAGTTCTTC	CSASDSGRARNEQFF
NA	TRBV6-4	TRBJ2-1	few	TGTGCCAGCAGTGACTCTAGCGGAGGCTCCTACAATGAGCAGTTCTTC	CASSDSSGGSYNEQFF
TRBD1	TRBV29-1	TRBJ1-2	many	TGCAGCGTTGATGGGACAGGGGGGCGTAATAACTATGGCTACACCTTC	CSVDGTGGRNNYGYTF
TRBD2	TRBV6-1	TRBJ2-1	many	TGTGCCAGCAGGGGTAGCGGGAGGGAGAATGAGCAGTTCTTC	CASRGSGRENEQFF
NA	TRBV28	TRBJ1-6	many	TGTGCCAGCAGGGCCGGGGGGGCGCGGTCACCCCTCCACTTT	CASRAGGARSPLHF
TRBD2	TRBV10-3	TRBJ2-1	NA	TGTGCCATCAGTGATTACGGTACTAGCGGGAGGGAATACAATGAGCAGTTCTTC	CAISDYGTSGREYNEQFF
TRBD1	TRBV30	TRBJ1-2	NA	TGTGCCTGGAGTGTAGGAGGGGGCCGGGGAGACTATGGCTACACCTTC	CAWSVGGGRGDYGYTF
TRBD2	TRBV12-3/TRBV12-4	TRBJ2-5	many	TGTGCCAGCAAAAGCGGGAGGGCCGACGGTTGGGAGACCCAGTACTTC	CASKSGRADGWETQYF
TRBD2	TRBV19	TRBJ2-1	few	TGTGCCAGTAGTATCGTCTCTGGGCGGGGGGGCTCCAATGAGCAGTTCTTC	CASSIVSGRGGSNEQFF
TRBD1	TRBV7-3	TRBJ1-1	NA	TGTGCCGGCAGCTTAAAAGGGACAGGGTGGGACACTGAAGCTTTCTTT	CAGSLKGTGWDTEAFF
NA	TRBV12-3/TRBV12-4	TRBJ1-4	many	TGTGCCAGCAGCCCCTTTGGAGGGTCTAATGAAAAACTGTTTTTT	CASSPFGGSNEKLFF
TRBD1	TRBV19	TRBJ1-1	many	TGTGCCAGTAGTATCAAACAGGGGATGGGCACTGAAGCTTTCTTT	CASSIKQGMGTEAFF
TRBD1	TRBV11-2	TRBJ1-1	many	TGTGCCAGCAGCACGGACAGGCGCACTGAAGCTTTCTTT	CASSTDRRTEAFF
NA	TRBV30	TRBJ1-2	many	TGTGCCTGGAGTGTAGGCAGCAGCTATGGCTACACCTTC	CAWSVGSSYGYTF
NA	TRBV12-3/TRBV12-4	TRBJ1-4	many	TGTGCCAGCAGTTTAGTGGTGGGGGCTCATGAAAAACTGTTTTTT	CASSLVVGAHEKLFF
NA	TRBV9	TRBJ2-2	few	TGTGCCAGCAGCGTAGGAGGGACCGACCTTGGTGGGGAGCTGTTTTTT	CASSVGGTDLGGELFF
TRBD1	TRBV9	TRBJ1-2	few	TGTGCCAGCAGCGTAGGCTACAGGGGGGGAAACTATGGCTACACCTTC	CASSVGYRGGNYGYTF
TRBD1	TRBV9	TRBJ2-7	NA	TGTGCCAGCAGCGTGTACGGGACAGGGGGGGACGAGCAGTACTTC	CASSVYGTGGDEQYF
TRBD2	TRBV6-5	TRBJ2-5	many	TGTGCCAGCAGTTACTCGATAGAGCGCGGGAGAACGGAGACCCAGTACTTC	CASSYSIERGRTETQYF
TRBD1	TRBV11-2	TRBJ1-2	many	TGTGCCAGCAAAGAAAACGGGGACAGGGAAAACTATGGCTACACCTTC	CASKENGDRENYGYTF